This record concerns one T cell receptor beta chain sequence. Its antigen remains unidentified. Base qualities are not provided; no much larger clone lies one nucleotide away. TCRbeta CDR3 regions were amplified from genomic DNA using the immunoSEQ Assay, a bias-controlled multiplex PCR. On the study's bioinformatics: The number of nucleated cells in each sample was estimated by amplification of reference gene primers within the assay. Sequence reads were collapsed and filtered to measure the absolute abundance of every unique TCRbeta CDR3 rearrangement. For each sample, productive Simpson clonality was calculated as the square root of Simpson's diversity index over productive rearrangements. TCRdb mirrors the immuneACCESS table, restricted to in-frame sequences. Some clones are absent from its copies; in checked studies, under half trace to an unresolved V gene, and the reason for the others is unknown. That table is the source of V, J and clone size, and D and trimming were worked out from the DNA. Within this sample are 190,000 or so clones, with roughly 90% of them counted one time only. The biggest ten clones account for about 9.3% of the sample.

Enrolling through a virtual design, the prospective study's participants ranged in age from roughly 18 to 90 years and lived across about two dozen United States geographic areas. Cohort assignment in the prospective study relied on participant-reported clinical history from a screening survey and a study questionnaire. Each participant in the prospective study had whole blood, serum and a nasopharyngeal or oropharyngeal swab collected by mobile phlebotomists. Additional blood draws and questionnaires over an approximately 2-month period could optionally be provided by prospective study participants. Blood samples from the prospective study were shipped frozen or at room temperature prior to DNA extraction. The sample belongs to a study of blood T cell repertoires in COVID-19 (dated by TCRdb to the early 2020s). In the study overall: The collaborator samples originated in the United States, Italy and Spain and spanned the acute and convalescent phases of COVID-19. The sample metadata nearly always contained a de-identified subject ID, COVID-19 status, age in years and sex. HLA class I and class II types, where available, came from metadata supplied by the sample provider rather than from assay-based typing. The material from the prospective study consisted of cDNA or gDNA derived from T cells, B-cell-depleted T cells, or PBMCs. Samples were obtained from the ongoing ImmuneRACE study (first 160 participants) and from approximately 1,200 subjects provided by 6 global collaborators. Deeply sampled blood TCRbeta repertoires from subjects exposed to, actively infected with, or recovered from COVID-19 were included in the dataset. The repertoires were released in a freely available public database meant as a resource for research on the immune response to SARS-CoV-2.

From the germline V gene (reference sequence), CDR1 is SEHNR and CDR2 is FQNEAQ. The junction shows trimming of 4 bases on V and 2 bases on J, and the gene matches do not reach 16 bases of it. The CDR3 covers 19 residues, taking in both the cysteine and the phenylalanine. The retained sequence is limited to the CDR3, 57 bases, with the frame set at the first base. Broad study findings and their caveats: The amount of clinical and demographic metadata varied by source and participant and was provided uncurated.

The V and J segments used are TRBV7-9 and TRBJ2-7, with 11 central nucleotides matching TRBD2. Specimen: PBMCs or T cells enriched from blood (not recorded which). This receptor was taken from a man younger than 35 with acute COVID-19. The CDR3 region has the sequence CASSSSQTGLAADAYEQYF. The bases read TGTGCCAGCAGCTCATCCCAAACGGGACTAGCGGCTGATGCCTACGAGCAGTACTTC.